This TCR beta chain was sequenced in a study of T cell repertoires in cytomegalovirus infection. Whole-study results and caveats: Predominance within the ex vivo response was attributable to HLA-C-restricted CMV-specific TCR beta clonotypes. Adding up the frequency of public TCR beta families identified people who carried CMV plus the relevant HLA.

This clonotype was counted between two and nine times. What it recognizes is unknown. CDR1 and CDR2 (germline): SGHTA, FQGNSA. V shed 5 bases and J shed 6 bases, with 13 bases lying between them. CDR3 length: 14 residues. TCRdb itself ran the reads through MiXCR, one entry per CDR3 protein. The data contain hundreds of thousands of distinct CDR3 sequences, roughly 43% of them singletons. The rearrangement joins TRBV7-2 to TRBJ2-2; tentatively, D is TRBD1 or TRBD2 (6 bases each). The TCR sequence derives from a human donor in good health (CMV status not recorded). Some clones in this sample may be carry-over from other donors' samples. The specimen comprised cultured PBMCs, sampled from culture after CMV antigen stimulation. The DNA of the CDR3 is TGTGCCAGCAGCCCGAAGGGGGGCGCCGGGGAGCTGTTTTTT. Protein sequence: CASSPKGGAGELFF.